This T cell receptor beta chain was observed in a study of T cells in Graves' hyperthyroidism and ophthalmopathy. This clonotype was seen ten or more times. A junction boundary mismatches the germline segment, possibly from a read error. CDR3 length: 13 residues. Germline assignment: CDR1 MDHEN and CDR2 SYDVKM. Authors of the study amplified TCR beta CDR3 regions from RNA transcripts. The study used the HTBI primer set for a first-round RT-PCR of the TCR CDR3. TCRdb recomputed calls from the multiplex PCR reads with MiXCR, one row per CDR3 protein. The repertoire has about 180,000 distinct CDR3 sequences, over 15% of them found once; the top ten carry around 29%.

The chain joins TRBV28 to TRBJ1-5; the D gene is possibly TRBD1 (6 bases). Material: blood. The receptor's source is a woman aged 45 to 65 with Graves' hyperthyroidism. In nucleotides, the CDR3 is TGTGCCAGCAGACCCCAGGGGCCGGGGCCTCTATATTTT. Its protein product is CASRPQGPGPLYF.